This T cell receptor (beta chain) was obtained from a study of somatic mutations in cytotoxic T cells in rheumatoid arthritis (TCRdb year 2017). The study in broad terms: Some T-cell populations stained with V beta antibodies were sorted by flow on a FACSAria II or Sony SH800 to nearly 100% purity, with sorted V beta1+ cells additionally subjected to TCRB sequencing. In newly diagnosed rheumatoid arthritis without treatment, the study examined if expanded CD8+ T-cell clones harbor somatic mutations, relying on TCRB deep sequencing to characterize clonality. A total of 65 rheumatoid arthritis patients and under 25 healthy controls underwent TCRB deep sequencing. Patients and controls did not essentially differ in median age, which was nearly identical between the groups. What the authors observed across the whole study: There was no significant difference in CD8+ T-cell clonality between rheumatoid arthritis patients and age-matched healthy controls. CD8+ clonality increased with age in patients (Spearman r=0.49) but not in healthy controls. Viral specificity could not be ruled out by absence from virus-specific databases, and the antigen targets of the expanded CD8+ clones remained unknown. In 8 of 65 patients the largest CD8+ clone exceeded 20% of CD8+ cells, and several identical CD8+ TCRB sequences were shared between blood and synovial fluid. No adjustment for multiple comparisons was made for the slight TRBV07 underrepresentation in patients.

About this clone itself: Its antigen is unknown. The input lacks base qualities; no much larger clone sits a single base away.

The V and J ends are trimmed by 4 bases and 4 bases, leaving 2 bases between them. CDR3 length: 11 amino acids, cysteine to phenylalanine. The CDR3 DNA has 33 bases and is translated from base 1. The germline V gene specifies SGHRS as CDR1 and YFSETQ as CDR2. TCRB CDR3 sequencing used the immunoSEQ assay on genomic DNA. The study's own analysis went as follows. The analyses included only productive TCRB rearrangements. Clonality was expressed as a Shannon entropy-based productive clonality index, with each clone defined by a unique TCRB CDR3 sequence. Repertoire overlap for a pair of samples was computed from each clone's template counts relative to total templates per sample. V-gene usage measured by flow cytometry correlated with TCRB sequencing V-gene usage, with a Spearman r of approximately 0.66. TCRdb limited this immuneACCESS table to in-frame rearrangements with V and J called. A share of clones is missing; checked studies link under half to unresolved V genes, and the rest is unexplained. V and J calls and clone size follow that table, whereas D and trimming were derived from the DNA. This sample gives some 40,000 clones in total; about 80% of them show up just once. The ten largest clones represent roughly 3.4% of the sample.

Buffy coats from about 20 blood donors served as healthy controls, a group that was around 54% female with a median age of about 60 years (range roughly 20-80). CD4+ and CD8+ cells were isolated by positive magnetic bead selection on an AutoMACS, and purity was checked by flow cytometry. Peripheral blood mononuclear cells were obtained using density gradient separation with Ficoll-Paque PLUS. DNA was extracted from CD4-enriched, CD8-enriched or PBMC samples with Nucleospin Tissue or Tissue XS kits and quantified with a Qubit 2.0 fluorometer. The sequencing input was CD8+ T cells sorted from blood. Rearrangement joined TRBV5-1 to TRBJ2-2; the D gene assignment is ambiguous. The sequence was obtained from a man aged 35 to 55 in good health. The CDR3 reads CASSGTGELFF. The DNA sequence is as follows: TGCGCCAGCAGCGGCACCGGGGAGCTGTTTTTT.